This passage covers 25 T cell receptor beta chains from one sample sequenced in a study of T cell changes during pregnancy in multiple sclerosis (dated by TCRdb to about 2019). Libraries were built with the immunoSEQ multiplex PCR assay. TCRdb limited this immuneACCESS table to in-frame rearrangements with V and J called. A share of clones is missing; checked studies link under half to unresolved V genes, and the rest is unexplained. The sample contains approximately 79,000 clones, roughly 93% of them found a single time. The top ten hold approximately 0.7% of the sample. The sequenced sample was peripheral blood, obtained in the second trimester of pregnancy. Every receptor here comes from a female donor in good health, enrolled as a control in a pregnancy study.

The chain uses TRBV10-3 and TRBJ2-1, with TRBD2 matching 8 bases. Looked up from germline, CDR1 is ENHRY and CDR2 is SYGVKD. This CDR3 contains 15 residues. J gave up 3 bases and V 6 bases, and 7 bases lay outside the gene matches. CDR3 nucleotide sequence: TGTGCCATCAGCACCGGGGGGGCCTTCTACAATGAGCAGTTCTTC. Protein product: CAISTGGAFYNEQFF.

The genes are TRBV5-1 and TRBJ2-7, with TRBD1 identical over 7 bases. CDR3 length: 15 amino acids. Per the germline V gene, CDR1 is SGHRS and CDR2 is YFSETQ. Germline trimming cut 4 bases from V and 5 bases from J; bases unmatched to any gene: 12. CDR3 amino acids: CASSQGQLTTDEQYF. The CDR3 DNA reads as TGCGCCAGCAGCCAGGGACAGCTTACAACCGACGAGCAGTACTTC. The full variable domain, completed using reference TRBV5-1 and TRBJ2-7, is KAGVTQTPRYLIKTRGQQVTLSCSPISGHRSVSWYQQTPGQGLQFLFEYFSETQRNKGNFPGRFSGRQFSNSRSEMNVSTLELGDSALYLCASSQGQLTTDEQYFGPGTRLTVT.

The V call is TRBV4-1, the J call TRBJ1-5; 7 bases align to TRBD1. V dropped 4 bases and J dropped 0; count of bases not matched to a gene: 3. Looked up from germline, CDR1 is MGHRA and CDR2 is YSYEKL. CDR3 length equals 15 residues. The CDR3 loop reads CASSRGDSSNQPQHF. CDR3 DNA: TGCGCCAGCAGCCGTGGGGACAGTAGCAATCAGCCCCAGCATTTT.

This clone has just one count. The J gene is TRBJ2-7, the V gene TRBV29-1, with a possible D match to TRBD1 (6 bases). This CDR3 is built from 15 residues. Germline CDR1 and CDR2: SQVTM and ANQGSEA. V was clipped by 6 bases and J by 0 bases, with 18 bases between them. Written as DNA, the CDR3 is TGCAGCGTGGGGGCGACAGGTTTAAGCTCCTACGAGCAGTACTTC. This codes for CSVGATGLSSYEQYF.

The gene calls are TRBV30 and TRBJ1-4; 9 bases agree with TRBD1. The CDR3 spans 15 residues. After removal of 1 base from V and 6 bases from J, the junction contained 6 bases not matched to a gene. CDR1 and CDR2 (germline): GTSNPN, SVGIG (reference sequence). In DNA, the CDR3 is TGTGCCTGGAGTGAAATGGGACAGGGTCATGAAAAACTGTTTTTT. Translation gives CAWSEMGQGHEKLFF. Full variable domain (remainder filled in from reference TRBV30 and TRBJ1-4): SQTIHQWPATLVQPVGSPLSLECTVEGTSNPNLYWYRQAAGRGLQLLFYSVGIGQISSEVPQNLSASRPQDRQFILSSKKLLLSDSGFYLCAWSEMGQGHEKLFFGSGTQLSVL.

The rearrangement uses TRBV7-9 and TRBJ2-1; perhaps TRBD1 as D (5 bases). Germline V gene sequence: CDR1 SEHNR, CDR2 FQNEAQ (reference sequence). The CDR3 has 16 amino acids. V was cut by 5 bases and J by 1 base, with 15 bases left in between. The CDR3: CASSTPRGASYNEQFF. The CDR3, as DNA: TGTGCCAGCAGCACACCCCGTGGGGCTTCCTACAATGAGCAGTTCTTC. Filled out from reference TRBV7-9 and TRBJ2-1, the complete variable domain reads DTGVSQNPRHKITKRGQNVTFRCDPISEHNRLYWYRQTLGQGPEFLTYFQNEAQLEKSRLLSDRFSAERPKGSFSTLEIQRTEQGDSAMYLCASSTPRGASYNEQFFGPGTRLTVL.

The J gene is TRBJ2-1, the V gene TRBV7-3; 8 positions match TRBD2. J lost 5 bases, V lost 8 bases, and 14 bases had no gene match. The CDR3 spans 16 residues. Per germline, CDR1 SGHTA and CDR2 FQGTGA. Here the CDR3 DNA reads TGTGCCAGCTCCGAAAACACGGGGGGGCCCAACAATGAGCAGTTCTTC. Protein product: CASSENTGGPNNEQFF.

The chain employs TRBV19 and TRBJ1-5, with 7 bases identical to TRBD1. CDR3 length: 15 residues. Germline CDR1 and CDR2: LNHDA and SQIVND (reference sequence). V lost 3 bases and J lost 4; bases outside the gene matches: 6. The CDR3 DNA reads TGTGCCAGTAGTATCTCAGGGGGTGGAAATCAGCCCCAGCATTTT. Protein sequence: CASSISGGGNQPQHF.

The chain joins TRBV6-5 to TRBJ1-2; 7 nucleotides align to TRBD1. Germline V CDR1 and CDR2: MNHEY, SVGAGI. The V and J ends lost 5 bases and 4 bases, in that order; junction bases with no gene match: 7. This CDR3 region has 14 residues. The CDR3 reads CASSAGQAPYGYTF. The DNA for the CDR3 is TGTGCCAGCAGTGCTGGACAGGCCCCCTATGGCTACACCTTC.

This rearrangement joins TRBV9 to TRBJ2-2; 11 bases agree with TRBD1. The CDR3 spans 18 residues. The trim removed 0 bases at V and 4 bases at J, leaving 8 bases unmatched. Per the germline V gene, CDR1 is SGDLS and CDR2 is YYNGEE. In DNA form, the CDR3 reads TGTGCCAGCAGCGTAGGTGTGGACAGGGGGCGAAGCACCGGGGAGCTGTTTTTT. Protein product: CASSVGVDRGRSTGELFF.

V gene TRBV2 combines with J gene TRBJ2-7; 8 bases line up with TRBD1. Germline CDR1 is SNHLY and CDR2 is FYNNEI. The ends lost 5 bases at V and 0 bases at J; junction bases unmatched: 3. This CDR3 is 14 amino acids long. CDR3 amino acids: CASSTDRGSYEQYF. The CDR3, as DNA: TGTGCCAGCAGTACCGACAGGGGCTCCTACGAGCAGTACTTC.

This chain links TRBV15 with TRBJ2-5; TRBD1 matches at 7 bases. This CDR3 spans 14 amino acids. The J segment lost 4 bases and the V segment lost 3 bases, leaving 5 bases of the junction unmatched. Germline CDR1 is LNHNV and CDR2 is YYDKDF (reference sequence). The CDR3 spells CATSSQDRVETQYF. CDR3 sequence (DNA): TGTGCCACCAGCAGTCAAGACAGGGTAGAGACCCAGTACTTC.

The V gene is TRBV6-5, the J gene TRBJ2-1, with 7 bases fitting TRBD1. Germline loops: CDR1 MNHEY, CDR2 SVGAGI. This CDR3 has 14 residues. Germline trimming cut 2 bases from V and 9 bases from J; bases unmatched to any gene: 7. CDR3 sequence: CASSYGRGIGEQFF. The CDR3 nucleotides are TGTGCCAGCAGTTACGGCAGGGGGATTGGTGAGCAGTTCTTC.

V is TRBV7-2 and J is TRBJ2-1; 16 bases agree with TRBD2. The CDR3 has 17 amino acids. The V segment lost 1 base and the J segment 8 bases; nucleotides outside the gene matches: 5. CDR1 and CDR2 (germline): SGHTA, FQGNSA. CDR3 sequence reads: CASSLVGTSGGADEQFF. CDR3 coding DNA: TGTGCCAGCAGCTTAGTTGGGACTAGCGGGGGGGCCGATGAGCAGTTCTTC.

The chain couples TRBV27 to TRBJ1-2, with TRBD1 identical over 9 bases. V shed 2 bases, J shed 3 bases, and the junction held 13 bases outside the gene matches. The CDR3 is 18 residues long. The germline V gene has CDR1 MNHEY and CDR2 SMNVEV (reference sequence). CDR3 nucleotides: TGTGCCAGCAGTTTAACCGGACAGGGGCCCCACAGGGACTATGGCTACACCTTC. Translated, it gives CASSLTGQGPHRDYGYTF.

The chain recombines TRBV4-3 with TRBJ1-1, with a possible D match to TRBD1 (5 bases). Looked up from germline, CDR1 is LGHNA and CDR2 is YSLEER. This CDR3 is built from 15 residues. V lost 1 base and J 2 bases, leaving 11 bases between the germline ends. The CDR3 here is CASSQGPTVNTEAFF. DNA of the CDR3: TGCGCCAGCAGCCAAGGCCCGACAGTCAACACTGAAGCTTTCTTT.

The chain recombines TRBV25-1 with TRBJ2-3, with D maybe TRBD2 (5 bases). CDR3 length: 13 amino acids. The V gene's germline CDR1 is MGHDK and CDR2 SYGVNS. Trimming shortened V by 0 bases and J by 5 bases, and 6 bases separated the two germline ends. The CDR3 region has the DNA TGTGCCAGCAGTGAATATCGGGGAGATACGCAGTATTTT. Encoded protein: CASSEYRGDTQYF.

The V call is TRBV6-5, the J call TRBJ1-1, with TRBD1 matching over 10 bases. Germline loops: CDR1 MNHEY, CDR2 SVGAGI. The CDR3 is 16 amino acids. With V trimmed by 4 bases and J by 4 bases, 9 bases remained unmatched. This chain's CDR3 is CASSWGGTGARTEAFF. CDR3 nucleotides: TGTGCCAGCAGTTGGGGTGGGACAGGGGCGCGCACTGAAGCTTTCTTT.

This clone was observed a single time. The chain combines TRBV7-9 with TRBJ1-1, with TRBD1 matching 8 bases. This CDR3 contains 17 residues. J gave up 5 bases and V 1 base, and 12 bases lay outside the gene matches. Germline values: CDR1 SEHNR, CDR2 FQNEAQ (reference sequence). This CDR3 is CASSLGTGSDMGTEAFF. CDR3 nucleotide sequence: TGTGCCAGCAGCTTAGGGACAGGGTCGGATATGGGAACTGAAGCTTTCTTT.

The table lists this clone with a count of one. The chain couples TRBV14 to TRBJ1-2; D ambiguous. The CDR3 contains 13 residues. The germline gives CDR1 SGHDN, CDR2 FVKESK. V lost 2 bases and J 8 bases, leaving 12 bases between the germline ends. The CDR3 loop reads CASSQSGPWGYTF. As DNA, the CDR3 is TGTGCCAGCAGCCAATCAGGCCCCTGGGGCTACACCTTC.

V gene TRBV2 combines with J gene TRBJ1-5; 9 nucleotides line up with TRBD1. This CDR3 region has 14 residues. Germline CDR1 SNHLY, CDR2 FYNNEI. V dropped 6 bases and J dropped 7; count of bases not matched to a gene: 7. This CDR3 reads CASREGQGGQPQHF. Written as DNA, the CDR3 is TGTGCCAGCAGGGAGGGACAGGGAGGACAGCCCCAGCATTTT.

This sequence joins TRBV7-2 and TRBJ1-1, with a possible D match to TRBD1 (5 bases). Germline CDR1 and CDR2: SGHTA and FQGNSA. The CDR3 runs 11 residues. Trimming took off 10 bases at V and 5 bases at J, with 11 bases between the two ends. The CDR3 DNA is TGTGCCATCATCGGGGGGACTGAAGCTTTCTTT. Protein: CAIIGGTEAFF. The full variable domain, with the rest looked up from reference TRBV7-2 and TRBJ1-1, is GAGVSQSPSNKVTEKGKDVELRCDPISGHTALYWYRQSLGQGLEFLIYFQGNSAPDKSGLPSDRFSAERTGGSVSTLTIQRTQQEDSAVYLCAIIGGTEAFFGQGTRLTVV.

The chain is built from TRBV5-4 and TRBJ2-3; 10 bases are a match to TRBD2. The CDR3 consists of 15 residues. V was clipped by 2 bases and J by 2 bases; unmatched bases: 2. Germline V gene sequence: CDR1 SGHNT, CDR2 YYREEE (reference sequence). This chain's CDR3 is CASSFSGGPTDTQYF. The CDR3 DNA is TGTGCCAGCAGCTTTAGCGGGGGGCCCACAGATACGCAGTATTTT. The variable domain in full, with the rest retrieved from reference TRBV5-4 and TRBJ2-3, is ETGVTQSPTHLIKTRGQQVTLRCSSQSGHNTVSWYQQALGQGPQFIFQYYREEENGRGNFPPRFSGLQFPNYSSELNVNALELDDSALYLCASSFSGGPTDTQYFGPGTRLTVL.

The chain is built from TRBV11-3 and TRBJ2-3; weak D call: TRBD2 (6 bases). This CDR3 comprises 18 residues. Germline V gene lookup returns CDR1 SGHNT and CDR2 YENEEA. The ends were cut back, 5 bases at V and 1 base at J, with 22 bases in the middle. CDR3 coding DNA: TGTGCCAGCAGCCCCTGGGACTTTGCCGGTACCGGCACAGATACGCAGTATTTT. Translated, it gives CASSPWDFAGTGTDTQYF.

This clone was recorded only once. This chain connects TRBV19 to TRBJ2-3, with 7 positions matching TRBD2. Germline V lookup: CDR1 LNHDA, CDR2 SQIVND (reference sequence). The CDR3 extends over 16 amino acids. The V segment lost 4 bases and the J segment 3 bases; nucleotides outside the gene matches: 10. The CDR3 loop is CASSTPASGGTDTQYF. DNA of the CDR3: TGTGCCAGTAGTACCCCCGCGTCCGGGGGGACAGATACGCAGTATTTT.